A single sample is the source of the 9 T cell receptor beta chains below, sequenced in a study of T cell repertoires in cytomegalovirus infection. MiXCR, run by TCRdb on the reads, gives a single entry per CDR3 protein. Here the sample spans fewer than 300,000 distinct CDR3 sequences, roughly 26% being singletons. Sequencing was performed on PBMCs. The receptor source for this set is a human donor in good health (CMV status not recorded). Some clones in this sample may be carry-over from other donors' samples.

V is TRBV28 and J is TRBJ2-7; D unresolved. CDR3 size: 18 residues. CDR1 MDHEN and CDR2 SYDVKM come from the germline V gene. Trimming removed 5 bases at V and 4 bases at J, with 27 bases between. CDR3 amino acids: CASSKYPVRIPIKYEQYF. DNA of the CDR3: TGTGCCAGCAGTAAGTACCCCGTTAGGATCCCCATCAAATACGAGCAGTACTTC. Using reference TRBV28 and TRBJ2-7 for the parts outside the CDR3, the full variable domain is DVKVTQSSRYLVKRTGEKVFLECVQDMDHENMFWYRQDPGLGLRLIYFSYDVKMKEKGDIPEGYSVSREKKERFSLILESASTNQTSMYLCASSKYPVRIPIKYEQYFGPGTRLTVT.

This chain connects TRBV11-3 to TRBJ2-1; D might be TRBD1 (6 bases). This CDR3 is 16 amino acids long. Trimming took off 4 bases at V and 3 bases at J, with 16 bases between the two ends. Germline V gene lookup returns CDR1 SGHNT and CDR2 YENEEA. In DNA form, the CDR3 reads TGTGCCAGCAGCTCCGGACAGTCCGACGTCTACAATGAGCAGTTCTTC. It specifies CASSSGQSDVYNEQFF. The full variable domain, in which reference TRBV11-3 and TRBJ2-1 provide the parts outside the CDR3, is EAGVVQSPRYKIIEKKQPVAFWCNPISGHNTLYWYLQNLGQGPELLIRYENEEAVDDSQLPKDRFSAERLKGVDSTLKIQPAELGDSAVYLCASSSGQSDVYNEQFFGPGTRLTVL.

The CDR3 loop is CSARDPRGTSGGNEQFF. CDR3 coding DNA: TGCAGTGCTAGAGATCCTCGCGGGACTAGCGGGGGAAATGAGCAGTTCTTC. The J gene is TRBJ2-1, the V gene TRBV20-1, with TRBD2 identical over 14 bases. The CDR3 runs 17 residues. After removal of 0 bases from V and 7 bases from J, the junction contained 8 bases not matched to a gene. Germline CDR1 reads DFQATT; CDR2 reads SNEGSKA (reference sequence).

The sample holds a few counts of this clonotype. The V and J genes are TRBV10-3 and TRBJ1-4; D call uncertain. V lost 2 bases, J lost 0 bases, and 10 bases lay in between. Per the germline V gene, CDR1 is ENHRY and CDR2 is SYGVKD. The CDR3 is 16 residues long. CDR3 in DNA: TGTGCCATCAGTGAGATGGCAGCAGCAACTAATGAAAAACTGTTTTTT. It is translated as CAISEMAAATNEKLFF.

V usage is TRBV7-9 and J usage is TRBJ2-5; tentative D call: TRBD2 (5 bases). Germline CDR1 reads SEHNR; CDR2 reads FQNEAQ (reference sequence). V shed 5 bases and J shed 10 bases, with 14 bases lying between them. This CDR3 is built from 12 residues. The chain's CDR3 is CASSQGLRDQYF. The CDR3 coding sequence is TGTGCCAGCAGCCAAGGACTTAGGGACCAGTACTTC. The full variable domain, completed using reference TRBV7-9 and TRBJ2-5, is DTGVSQNPRHKITKRGQNVTFRCDPISEHNRLYWYRQTLGQGPEFLTYFQNEAQLEKSRLLSDRFSAERPKGSFSTLEIQRTEQGDSAMYLCASSQGLRDQYFGPGTRLLVL.

The CDR3 loop reads CASSAPGTRRREQYF. The CDR3 DNA sequence: TGTGCCAGCAGCGCCCCCGGGACCCGAAGACGGGAGCAGTACTTC. The rearrangement links TRBV7-2 to TRBJ2-7; D is tentatively TRBD1 or TRBD2 (5 bases each). The germline gives CDR1 SGHTA, CDR2 FQGNSA. There are 15 residues in the CDR3. Trimming took off 5 bases at V and 7 bases at J, with 21 bases between the two ends.

This clonotype was seen at least ten times. The rearrangement uses TRBV7-2 and TRBJ2-5; TRBD2 matches 13 bases. The germline V gene encodes CDR1 SGHTA and CDR2 FQGNSA. V trimming: 5 bases; J trimming: 10 bases; junction bases outside the gene matches: 13. The CDR3 has 16 residues. DNA for the CDR3: TGTGCCAGCAGCAAAGGACTAGCGGGGGCCGTCTTGGACCAGTACTTC. Its translation: CASSKGLAGAVLDQYF. Supplemented by reference TRBV7-2 and TRBJ2-5, the full variable domain reads GAGVSQSPSNKVTEKGKDVELRCDPISGHTALYWYRQSLGQGLEFLIYFQGNSAPDKSGLPSDRFSAERTGGSVSTLTIQRTQQEDSAVYLCASSKGLAGAVLDQYFGPGTRLLVL.

This clonotype was found many times. The chain is built from TRBV12-5 and TRBJ1-3; TRBD1 is a possible D gene (5 bases). The CDR3 runs to 15 residues. V was pared by 6 bases and J by 4 bases, with 16 bases between. Germline CDR1 and CDR2: LGHNT and FRNRAP. The CDR3 nucleotides read TGTGCTAGTGGCCCCATGTGGGGGAGAGGAAACACCATATATTTT. This translates into CASGPMWGRGNTIYF. Complete variable domain (other parts from reference TRBV12-5 and TRBJ1-3): DARVTQTPRHKVTEMGQEVTMRCQPILGHNTVFWYRQTMMQGLELLAYFRNRAPLDDSGMPKDRFSAEMPDATLATLKIQPSEPRDSAVYFCASGPMWGRGNTIYFGEGSWLTVV.

The chain recombines TRBV2 with TRBJ2-5; D not resolved. Looked up from germline, CDR1 is SNHLY and CDR2 is FYNNEI. Trimming removed 6 bases at V and 8 bases at J, with 7 bases between. This CDR3 spans 10 amino acids. The CDR3 spells CASSGPTQYF. The CDR3 coding sequence is TGTGCCAGCAGCGGTCCCACCCAGTACTTC.